Shown below are 24 T cell receptor beta chains from a single sample sequenced in a study of shared clonotypes between healthy human individuals. The protocol was immunoSEQ multiplex PCR, while the TCRdb copy is restricted to in-frame clones and leaves out a portion. The data show some 2.1 million clones, roughly 94% seen once. The sequenced sample consisted of naive CD4+ T cells sorted from blood. Subset described: CD45RA+ positively selected. These TCRs come from a man aged 18 to 35 in good health.

The chain combines TRBV7-8 with TRBJ1-2; D is unresolved. The CDR3 is 14 residues long. Germline V gene sequence: CDR1 SGHVS, CDR2 FQNEAQ. Trimming shortened V by 7 bases and J by 1 base, and 13 bases separated the two germline ends. For the CDR3, the DNA is TGTGCCAGCACCCTCGACAAGCTTAACTATGGCTACACCTTC. Its translation is CASTLDKLNYGYTF.

The gene calls are TRBV21-1 and TRBJ2-2; the D segment call TRBD1 is taken from the table without a DNA check. TRBV21-1 is a pseudogene. The CDR3 spans 17 residues. In nucleotides, the CDR3 is TGTGCCAGCAGCCCGCGAAGGGCAGGGGGAAGCTCCGGGGAGCTGTTTTTT. It encodes CASSPRRAGGSSGELFF.

V is TRBV11-2 and J is TRBJ2-1; 11 bases are a match to TRBD2. CDR1 and CDR2 from the germline V gene are SGHAT and FQNNGV. This CDR3 comprises 15 residues. V shed 6 bases, J shed 7 bases, and the junction held 8 bases outside the gene matches. CDR3 region: CASRTIAGGPNEQFF. CDR3 DNA sequence: TGTGCCAGCAGGACCATAGCGGGAGGGCCTAATGAGCAGTTCTTC.

As regards this clone: Other nucleotide sequences in the sample specify the same CDR3. The CDR3 coding sequence is TGTGCCATCAGCGGACAGGGGGACACTGAAGCTTTCTTT. Translating it yields CAISGQGDTEAFF. This chain links TRBV10-3 with TRBJ1-1; 10 bases are a match to TRBD1. V lost 6 bases to trimming and J lost 3 bases; unmatched junction nucleotides: 1. Germline V gene sequence: CDR1 ENHRY, CDR2 SYGVKD. This CDR3 has 13 residues.

The count of this clone is one. The chain uses TRBV29-1 and TRBJ2-1; 13 positions match TRBD2. The CDR3 runs 18 residues. V dropped 0 bases and J dropped 9; count of bases not matched to a gene: 14. Germline assignment: CDR1 SQVTM and CDR2 ANQGSEA. The CDR3 loop reads CSVEDFGTSGGALFEQFF. The CDR3 DNA reads as TGCAGCGTTGAAGATTTTGGTACTAGCGGGGGGGCGTTATTTGAGCAGTTCTTC.

The chain has TRBV9 and TRBJ1-4; tentatively, D is TRBD1 (5 bases). With 4 bases removed from V and 5 bases from J, the gap between germline ends came to 18 bases. The germline V gene encodes CDR1 SGDLS and CDR2 YYNGEE. The CDR3 is 16 amino acids. DNA of the CDR3: TGTGCCAGCAGCTTCCTTGACAGTGAGACAAATGAAAAACTGTTTTTT. Its translation: CASSFLDSETNEKLFF.

The rearrangement uses TRBV10-3 and TRBJ2-7, with 10 bases fitting TRBD2. The V segment lost 3 bases and the J segment 0 bases; nucleotides outside the gene matches: 2. Germline CDR1 reads ENHRY; CDR2 reads SYGVKD. CDR3 length: 15 amino acids. CDR3: CAISDSGRFSYEQYF. The CDR3 DNA reads as TGTGCCATCAGTGATAGCGGGAGGTTCTCCTACGAGCAGTACTTC.

A single count supports this clone. Other nucleotide sequences in the sample specify the same CDR3. The J gene is TRBJ2-5, the V gene TRBV5-1; unclear D gene. V was cut by 3 bases and J by 1 base, with 7 bases left in between. CDR3 length: 13 residues. Germline V lookup: CDR1 SGHRS, CDR2 YFSETQ. CDR3 sequence reads: CASSSRRQETQYF. The CDR3 DNA sequence: TGCGCCAGCAGCTCCAGGCGCCAAGAGACCCAGTACTTC.

Notes on this clone: The same CDR3 is also encoded by other DNA sequences in this sample. V gene TRBV5-1 combines with J gene TRBJ1-3, with 7 bases that match TRBD1. The germline CDR1 and CDR2 sequences are SGHRS and YFSETQ. There are 14 residues in the CDR3. The trim removed 4 bases at V and 2 bases at J, leaving 3 bases unmatched. CDR3 amino acids: CASSSGTAGNTIYF. Here the CDR3 DNA reads TGCGCCAGCAGCAGCGGGACAGCTGGAAACACCATATATTTT.

This chain uses TRBV11-2 with TRBJ2-5; TRBD1 agrees at 10 bases. Germline V lookup: CDR1 SGHAT, CDR2 FQNNGV. Trimming cost V 5 bases and J 5 bases; bases outside gene matches: 5. The CDR3 covers 14 residues. Written as DNA, the CDR3 is TGTGCCAGCAGCCTGACAGGGGGCGCGGAGACCCAGTACTTC. Protein product: CASSLTGGAETQYF. Full variable domain (remainder filled in from reference TRBV11-2 and TRBJ2-5): EAGVAQSPRYKIIEKRQSVAFWCNPISGHATLYWYQQILGQGPKLLIQFQNNGVVDDSQLPKDRFSAERLKGVDSTLKIQPAKLEDSAVYLCASSLTGGAETQYFGPGTRLLVL.

This clone was counted many times. The same CDR3 arises from other DNA sequences in this sample as well. The rearrangement uses TRBV5-1 and TRBJ1-2; D may be TRBD1 (6 bases). Trimming took off 4 bases at V and 3 bases at J, with 10 bases between the two ends. The CDR3 consists of 13 residues. Looked up from germline, CDR1 is SGHRS and CDR2 is YFSETQ. CDR3 bases: TGCGCCAGCAGCCCCTCAGGGGACTATGGCTACACCTTC. Encoded protein: CASSPSGDYGYTF.

The V and J genes are TRBV14 and TRBJ1-2; D is perhaps TRBD1 (5 bases). Trimming stripped 0 bases from V and 8 bases from J, with 19 bases between. From germline, CDR1 is SGHDN and CDR2 FVKESK. The length of the CDR3 is 16 residues. CDR3: CASSQETATRLGGYTF. The CDR3 DNA reads as TGTGCCAGCAGCCAAGAGACAGCCACTCGCCTCGGGGGCTACACCTTC.

J is TRBJ1-1 and V is TRBV7-6; D is undetermined. This CDR3 contains 15 residues. V was clipped by 1 base and J by 0 bases, with 9 bases between them. The germline V gene has CDR1 SGHVS and CDR2 FNYEAQ. The CDR3 coding sequence is TGTGCCAGCAGCTTAGGTCCGGGGATGAACACTGAAGCTTTCTTT. This gives the protein CASSLGPGMNTEAFF.

The rearrangement uses TRBV6-5 and TRBJ1-2; TRBD1 matches 7 bases. CDR1 is MNHEY, CDR2 SVGAGI, per germline. CDR3 length: 14 amino acids. V trimming: 5 bases; J trimming: 9 bases; junction bases outside the gene matches: 12. CDR3 sequence: CASSRGRQGGSYTF. DNA of the CDR3: TGTGCCAGCAGTCGGGGAAGACAGGGCGGTAGCTACACCTTC.

This clone was found once. This chain joins TRBV5-6 and TRBJ1-5; 11 bases fit TRBD1. Germline-derived CDR1 and CDR2 are SGHDT and YYEEEE. The CDR3 is 16 residues long. V dropped 3 bases and J dropped 1; count of bases not matched to a gene: 3. Written as DNA, the CDR3 is TGTGCCAGCAGCTGGACAGGGGGCGGGAGCAATCAGCCCCAGCATTTT. Translated, it gives CASSWTGGGSNQPQHF. The whole variable domain, filled in from reference TRBV5-6 and TRBJ1-5, reads DAGVTQSPTHLIKTRGQQVTLRCSPKSGHDTVSWYQQALGQGPQFIFQYYEEEERQRGNFPDRFSGHQFPNYSSELNVNALLLGDSALYLCASSWTGGGSNQPQHFGDGTRLSIL.

The chain combines TRBV5-1 with TRBJ2-3; 10 bases align to TRBD2. Germline lookup yields CDR1 SGHRS and CDR2 YFSETQ. This CDR3 spans 14 amino acids. The V gene end was trimmed by 4 bases and the J gene end by 5 bases; junction bases not matched to a gene: 4. The CDR3 bases are TGCGCCAGCAGCGCAACTAGCGGGGTAGATACGCAGTATTTT. Translation gives CASSATSGVDTQYF.

V and J are TRBV6-1 and TRBJ1-1; possibly TRBD1 for D (6 bases). The germline V gene encodes CDR1 MNHNS and CDR2 SASEGT. This CDR3 is 14 amino acids long. The V end was cut by 5 bases, the J end by 0 bases, with 10 bases between. Written as DNA, the CDR3 is TGTGCCAGCAGTACACAGGGTCTGAACACTGAAGCTTTCTTT. The encoded protein is CASSTQGLNTEAFF.

The chain links TRBV5-5 to TRBJ1-1, with D unresolved. Germline lookup yields CDR1 SGHKS and CDR2 YYEKEE (reference sequence). CDR3 length: 15 amino acids. Trimming left V 0 bases short and J 0 bases short, with 9 bases between. The CDR3 DNA reads as TGTGCCAGCAGCTTGGGCATATCAATGAACACTGAAGCTTTCTTT. Translated, it gives CASSLGISMNTEAFF.

This clone was observed many times. This chain uses TRBV29-1 with TRBJ1-2; D is unclear. The CDR3 sequence is 14 residues long. The germline gives CDR1 SQVTM, CDR2 ANQGSEA. Trimming took off 4 bases at V and 0 bases at J, with 12 bases between the two ends. CDR3 amino acids: CSVASSGTNYGYTF. CDR3 nucleotide sequence: TGCAGCGTTGCATCAAGCGGGACTAACTATGGCTACACCTTC. Supplemented by reference TRBV29-1 and TRBJ1-2, the full variable domain reads SAVISQKPSRDICQRGTSLTIQCQVDSQVTMMFWYRQQPGQSLTLIATANQGSEATYESGFVIDKFPISRPNLTFSTLTVSNMSPEDSSIYLCSVASSGTNYGYTFGSGTRLTVV.

The genes are TRBV19 and TRBJ2-1; tentative D call: TRBD1 (5 bases). CDR1 and CDR2 (germline): LNHDA, SQIVND (reference sequence). The CDR3 has 11 amino acids. Trimming took off 3 bases at V and 10 bases at J, with 7 bases between the two ends. The CDR3 loop reads CASSIWGEQFF. Written as DNA, the CDR3 is TGTGCCAGTAGTATTTGGGGCGAGCAGTTCTTC. The full variable domain, its missing parts supplied by reference TRBV19 and TRBJ2-1, is DGGITQSPKYLFRKEGQNVTLSCEQNLNHDAMYWYRQDPGQGLRLIYYSQIVNDFQKGDIAEGYSVSREKKESFPLTVTSAQKNPTAFYLCASSIWGEQFFGPGTRLTVL.

The chain carries TRBV25-1 and TRBJ1-3; D is unclear. Germline CDR1 is MGHDK and CDR2 is SYGVNS. V lost 1 base to trimming and J lost 1 base, with 11 bases between them. The CDR3 runs to 16 residues. CDR3 amino acids: CASSEFKSDSGNTIYF. The CDR3 nucleotides are TGTGCCAGCAGTGAATTTAAATCGGATTCTGGAAACACCATATATTTT.

The chain carries TRBV5-6 and TRBJ1-3; no definite D call. The V gene lost 7 bases and the J gene lost 1 base, with 15 bases spanning the gap. The CDR3 spans 15 residues. CDR1 is SGHDT and CDR2 is YYEEEE in the germline V gene. The CDR3 DNA sequence: TGTGCCAGCTCCCACACGGGGTTGTCTGGAAACACCATATATTTT. Protein: CASSHTGLSGNTIYF.

V and J are TRBV6-5 and TRBJ2-7; tentative D call: TRBD2 (6 bases). Germline assignment: CDR1 MNHEY and CDR2 SVGAGI. CDR3 length: 15 amino acids. V dropped 2 bases and J dropped 3 bases, with 14 bases sitting between them. CDR3 DNA: TGTGCCAGCAGTTACAGGCGGGATCGTGACTACGAGCAGTACTTC. Residues: CASSYRRDRDYEQYF.

This chain connects TRBV5-1 to TRBJ2-3; D is unresolved. Deletions cut 4 bases from V and 4 bases from J, with 7 bases between. Germline CDR1 SGHRS, CDR2 YFSETQ. The CDR3 extends over 12 amino acids. The DNA for the CDR3 is TGCGCCAGCAGCGCATTTCCAGATACGCAGTATTTT. Its translation: CASSAFPDTQYF.